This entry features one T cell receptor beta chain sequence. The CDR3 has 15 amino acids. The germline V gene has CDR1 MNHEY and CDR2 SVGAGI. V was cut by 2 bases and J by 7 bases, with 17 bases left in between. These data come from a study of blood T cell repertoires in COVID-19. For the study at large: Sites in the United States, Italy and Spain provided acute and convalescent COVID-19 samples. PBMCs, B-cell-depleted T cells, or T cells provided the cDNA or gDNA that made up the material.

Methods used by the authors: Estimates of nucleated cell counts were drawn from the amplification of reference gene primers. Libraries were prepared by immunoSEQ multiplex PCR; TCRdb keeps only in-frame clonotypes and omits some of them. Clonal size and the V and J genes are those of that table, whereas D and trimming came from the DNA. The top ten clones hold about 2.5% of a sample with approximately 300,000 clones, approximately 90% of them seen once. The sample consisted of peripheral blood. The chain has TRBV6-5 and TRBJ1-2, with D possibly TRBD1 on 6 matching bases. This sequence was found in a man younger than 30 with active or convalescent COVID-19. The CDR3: CASSYAGQSIGGYTF. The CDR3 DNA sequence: TGTGCCAGCAGTTACGCAGGACAGTCAATTGGTGGCTACACCTTC.